A selection of T cell receptor beta chains follows, all from one sample in a study of blood T cell repertoires in COVID-19. Method: immunoSEQ multiplex PCR; TCRdb's copy keeps in-frame clones and lacks some. The sample gives around 51,000 clones, about 86% of which show up once; less than 4.5% is in the top ten. Sequencing was carried out using peripheral blood. Receptor source: a man older than 75 with active COVID-19. Each CDR3 is given with its conserved first and last residue. The D gene is left open where the match is weak. Size values are once, few and many counts, or a class for expanded clones, and some rows have none.

cdr3_aa | cdr3_nt | v_call | d_call | j_call | clone_size
CASSSVKTQYF | TGTGCCAGCAGCTCAGTAAAGACCCAGTACTTC | TRBV3-1/TRBV3-2 | NA | TRBJ2-5 | NA
CASSLSDVAGTYEQYF | TGCGCCAGCAGCTTGTCCGATGTAGCCGGAACCTACGAGCAGTACTTC | TRBV5-1 | NA | TRBJ2-7 | once
CASSFQGPVGAFF | TGTGCCAGCAGTTTCCAGGGGCCTGTGGGAGCTTTCTTT | TRBV12-3/TRBV12-4 | NA | TRBJ1-1 | NA
CASSFRLAGGGRDTQYF | TGTGCCAGCAGTTTCCGGCTAGCGGGAGGGGGAAGAGATACGCAGTATTTT | TRBV27 | TRBD2 | TRBJ2-3 | NA
CASSKGGDRCSSYEQYF | TGTGCCAGCAGCAAAGGGGGCGACAGGTGTTCCTCCTACGAGCAGTACTTC | TRBV21-1 | NA | TRBJ2-7 | NA
CATSDLAPSGRFEQYF | TGTGCCACCAGTGACCTCGCTCCTAGCGGGAGATTCGAGCAGTACTTC | TRBV24-1 | TRBD2 | TRBJ2-7 | NA
CASSPGNVPSYEQYF | TGTGCCAGCAGTCCCGGGAACGTTCCATCCTACGAGCAGTACTTC | TRBV7-9 | NA | TRBJ2-7 | NA
CASSSLSGTSGSTDTQYF | TGTGCCAGCAGCTCCCTATCCGGGACTAGCGGGAGCACAGATACGCAGTATTTT | TRBV7-6 | TRBD2 | TRBJ2-3 | NA
CASSETSGHNEQFF | TGTGCCAGCAGCGAGACTAGCGGGCACAATGAGCAGTTCTTC | TRBV7-3 | TRBD2 | TRBJ2-1 | NA
CASSRNTEAFF | TGTGCCAGCAGCCGTAACACTGAAGCTTTCTTT | TRBV6-5 | NA | TRBJ1-1 | once
CASSKDSRTDTQYF | TGTGCCAGTAGCAAGGACTCACGCACAGATACGCAGTATTTT | TRBV19 | NA | TRBJ2-3 | NA
CASSLSSGRDSEAFF | TGTGCCAGCAGCTTATCCTCGGGTCGCGATTCAGAAGCTTTCTTT | TRBV5-4 | NA | TRBJ1-1 | NA
CASSYGLGLLKGDTEAFF | TGTGCCAGCAGTTACGGGTTGGGGCTTCTAAAAGGGGATACTGAAGCTTTCTTT | TRBV6-2/TRBV6-3 | NA | TRBJ1-1 | NA
CASSYPRGQGHYEQYF | TGTGCCAGCAGTTACCCGAGAGGACAGGGCCACTACGAGCAGTACTTC | TRBV28 | TRBD1 | TRBJ2-7 | once
CAVKGREYTGELFF | TGTGCCGTCAAGGGGCGGGAGTATACCGGGGAGCTGTTTTTT | TRBV19 | TRBD2 | TRBJ2-2 | NA
CAGQGSIPSSYNEQFF | TGTGCCGGGCAGGGGTCGATTCCGAGCTCCTACAATGAGCAGTTCTTC | TRBV30 | NA | TRBJ2-1 | NA
CASTKGGSTEAFF | TGTGCCAGCACCAAGGGGGGGAGCACTGAAGCTTTCTTT | TRBV25-1 | NA | TRBJ1-1 | NA
CASSPGQGREKLFF | TGCGCCAGCAGCCCCGGACAGGGACGCGAAAAACTGTTTTTT | TRBV5-1 | TRBD1 | TRBJ1-4 | once
CASSTDRVREPQHF | TGTGCCAGTAGTACGGACAGGGTCAGGGAGCCCCAGCATTTT | TRBV19 | TRBD1 | TRBJ1-5 | NA
CASSSTRAGPVVAFF | TGCGCCAGCAGCTCAACTCGGGCAGGGCCAGTGGTAGCTTTCTTT | TRBV4-3 | NA | TRBJ1-1 | NA
CASSSGLAGAYEQYF | TGTGCCAGCAGTTCAGGACTAGCGGGAGCCTACGAGCAGTACTTC | TRBV6-2/TRBV6-3 | TRBD2 | TRBJ2-7 | few
CASRRGLAGNSGANVLTF | TGTGCCAGCCGAAGGGGGCTAGCGGGGAACTCTGGGGCCAACGTCCTGACTTTC | TRBV5-8 | TRBD2 | TRBJ2-6 | NA
CASSVSENYGYTF | TGTGCCAGCAGTGTGTCGGAGAACTATGGCTACACCTTC | TRBV2 | NA | TRBJ1-2 | NA
CASRSTVTNTGELFF | TGTGCCAGCAGATCGACAGTCACGAACACCGGGGAGCTGTTTTTT | TRBV2 | NA | TRBJ2-2 | NA
CASSGAGGVTQPQHF | TGTGCCAGCAGTGGAGCAGGGGGCGTAACTCAGCCCCAGCATTTT | TRBV6-2/TRBV6-3 | TRBD1 | TRBJ1-5 | NA
CASSISNEQFF | TGTGCCAGCAGCATTAGCAATGAGCAGTTCTTC | TRBV5-5 | NA | TRBJ2-1 | few
CASSQDYGGRIPFF | TGCGCCAGCAGCCAAGATTATGGCGGGAGGATCCCGTTCTTC | TRBV4-1 | TRBD2 | TRBJ2-1 | NA